This TCR beta chain comes out of a study of OX40 agonist ivuxolimab in advanced cancers. V was trimmed by 5 bases and J by 6 bases, leaving 10 bases between them. Germline CDR1 and CDR2: MNHEY and SVGAGI. The CDR3 contains 12 residues. TCRdb's copy holds only in-frame clones and misses some; the assay was immunoSEQ multiplex PCR. The table has 15,000 to 20,000 clones, 60% to 80% seen once. The sequence was collected from an adult with an advanced solid tumor such as melanoma, head and neck, liver or kidney cancer. The V and J genes are TRBV6-5 and TRBJ1-2, with D unclear. Sample: CD4+ or CD8+ T cells sorted from blood, taken in a trial of the OX40 agonist ivuxolimab. The DNA for the CDR3 is TGTGCCAGCAGTCGAGTGAGGGATGGCTACACCTTC. This codes for CASSRVRDGYTF.